A single T cell receptor beta chain is shown here with its context. This clonotype appeared many times. What this receptor recognizes is not known. Per-nucleotide qualities are absent, and no much larger clonotype sits a single base away. This specimen belongs to a study of T cells in Graves' hyperthyroidism and ophthalmopathy (dated by TCRdb to about 2019). About the full investigation: Peripheral blood samples were taken at the time of initial diagnosis, prior to any treatment. To identify distinguishing TCR V-J signatures, a discovery cohort of 95 to 100 patients was used, comprising 43 with Graves' ophthalmopathy and around 60 with stable Graves' hyperthyroidism. Prospective prediction of ophthalmopathy was tested in an independent validation cohort consisting of some 20 hyperthyroidism patients and around 17 patients who later progressed to ophthalmopathy. The 85 to 100 discovery patients were randomly split 7:3 into training and test sets. In addition, the study compared T-cell repertoires in thyroid tissue and in blood from six Graves' hyperthyroidism patients. After blood sampling, hyperthyroidism patients were treated with methimazole at a starting dose of 30 mg daily, and ophthalmopathy patients were treated with high-dose intravenous methylprednisolone. According to the paper, TCR Vbeta CDR3 sequencing was carried out on approximately 140 peripheral blood samples, which came from 40 to 45 ophthalmopathy, under 85 hyperthyroidism and approximately 17 progressor patients.

General findings and caveats noted by the study authors: During validation, the model predicted progression to ophthalmopathy a median of approximately 6 months ahead of onset, with 70.59% sensitivity and under 85% specificity. Sample size was not statistically predetermined, and investigators were not blinded to group allocation. Ophthalmopathy was separated from stable hyperthyroidism by a 13 V-J signature model, with over 85% sensitivity and 81% to 82% specificity obtained in cross-validation and 80%/75% obtained in testing. Most expanded thyroid clonotypes (frequency above 0.001) were also found in blood, which suggests that blood repertoires may mirror thyroid immune responses.

Ophthalmopathy patients had moderately to severely active disease, with a Clinical Activity Score of 3 or more, a NOSPECS grade of 4 or more, and a disease duration of less than 3 months. The study excluded patients with uncontrolled infections, other autoimmune diseases, pregnancy or lactation. Diagnoses relied on clinical symptoms, serum thyroxine and TRAb, thyroid ultrasound and orbital computed tomography. Ficoll-Paque density gradient centrifugation was used to isolate PBMCs from under 11 ml of fresh peripheral blood. Total RNA was extracted using Trizol reagent, and RNA quality was assessed on an Agilent 2100 Bioanalyzer. V is pruned by 7 bases and J by 4 bases, leaving 7 bases of the junction without a gene match. From its cysteine to its phenylalanine, the CDR3 spans 15 amino acids. The read is trimmed to its CDR3 DNA, 45 bases read in frame from base 1. The CDR1 and CDR2 encoded by the germline V gene are MNHNS and SASEGT.

The TCR beta CDR3 regions were amplified from the RNA transcripts. The TCR CDR3 was subjected to a first round of RT-PCR using the HTBI primer set and the Qiagen OneStep RT-PCR kit. Libraries were constructed in a second round of multiplex PCR, after which size selection and purification were performed. Sequencing of the libraries was done on an Illumina HiSeq2000 using paired-end 100 bp reads. In the source study's methods: SOAPnuke was used to process the raw data, with reads discarded if the reads contained adapters or uncalled bases, had a mean Phred below 15, or lacked an exact constant-primer or identifier match. COPE v1.2.5 was used to merge high-quality paired reads, and clonotypes were defined as unique nucleotide sequences. MiTCR v1.1 was used to align the clonotypes against IMGT TRBV, TRBD and TRBJ reference segments. Only V-J combinations with frequency above 0.0001, covering 98% to 99.2% of repertoires, were analysed. The TCS score was defined as the ratio of F50 (clonal expansion) to E x V (chaos), calculated using BLOSUM62-based TCRdist between CDR3 peptides within each V-J. Welch's t-statistics and random forest reduced some 510 V-J features to about 12, which were used in a naive Bayes classifier (R e1071). TCRdb redid the processing of the public reads, applying fastp at Q25 and MiXCR, and retained in-frame beta chains. Every entry covers one CDR3 protein and lists the most common genes and DNA from its rows. Clone size and V and J calls follow TCRdb, not the original study. This sample comprises 600,000 or so distinct CDR3 sequences, more than 14% of them detected only once. The ten top clones hold roughly an eighth of the sample.

The TCR comes from a woman in her fifties or sixties with Graves' ophthalmopathy. The rearranged chain carries TRBV6-1 and TRBJ2-5; TRBD2 agrees with 12 junctional bases. The specimen sequenced was blood. The DNA sequence is TGTGCCAGCATCCGAACACTAGCGGGAGGAGAGACCCAGTACTTC. Protein translation: CASIRTLAGGETQYF.